Listed below are T cell receptor beta chains from one sample, sequenced in a study of shared clonotypes between healthy human individuals. Method: immunoSEQ multiplex PCR; TCRdb's copy keeps in-frame clones and lacks some. The sample holds about 380,000 clones, 95% to 97% seen once. The sample consisted of memory CD8+ T cells sorted from blood. The receptors were gathered from a man younger than 40 in good health. CDR3s include the opening cysteine and the closing phenylalanine or tryptophan. The order of the fields is clone size, V gene, D gene, J gene, CDR3 protein, CDR3 DNA. The D gene is left open where the match is weak. A clone size is listed for some rows: how often the clone was seen (once, few, many), or a class if it is expanded.

once	TRBV5-1	TRBD2	TRBJ2-7	CASSILAGGVDEQYF	TGCGCCAGCAGTATTCTCGCGGGAGGGGTCGACGAGCAGTACTTC
-	TRBV5-1	-	TRBJ2-5	CASSTGQRETQYF	TGCGCCAGCAGCACCGGACAGAGGGAGACCCAGTACTTC
-	TRBV14	TRBD2	TRBJ2-1	CATPGLEDREQFF	TGTGCCACCCCCGGACTAGAGGATCGTGAGCAGTTCTTC
-	TRBV6-6	-	TRBJ2-3	CASSYGGKGDTQYF	TGTGCCAGCAGTTACGGAGGAAAGGGTGATACGCAGTATTTT
-	TRBV7-2	-	TRBJ2-2	CASSLARVENTGELFF	TGTGCCAGCAGCTTAGCGCGGGTCGAGAACACCGGGGAGCTGTTTTTT
-	TRBV11-2	TRBD2	TRBJ2-2	CASSQRTLAGVNTGELFF	TGTGCCAGCAGCCAAAGGACCCTAGCGGGAGTTAACACCGGGGAGCTGTTTTTT
-	TRBV6-1	TRBD2	TRBJ2-3	CASSDAGADTQYF	TGTGCCAGCAGTGACGCGGGAGCAGATACGCAGTATTTT
-	TRBV30	-	TRBJ2-1	CAWSVIFGTDNEQFF	TGTGCCTGGAGTGTAATCTTCGGGACCGACAATGAGCAGTTCTTC
-	TRBV9	TRBD2	TRBJ2-3	CASSVGKLAGVGGTDTQYF	TGTGCCAGCAGCGTAGGAAAACTAGCGGGAGTAGGGGGCACAGATACGCAGTATTTT
-	TRBV28	-	TRBJ2-1	CASTFFSSYNEQFF	TGTGCCAGCACCTTTTTTTCCTCCTACAATGAGCAGTTCTTC
-	TRBV7-2	-	TRBJ1-2	CASSLSRAASGYTF	TGTGCCAGCAGCTTATCGAGGGCGGCGAGTGGCTACACCTTC
-	TRBV28	-	TRBJ2-7	CASSFSWEQYF	TGTGCCAGCAGTTTCTCGTGGGAGCAGTACTTC
-	TRBV28	-	TRBJ2-2	CASSSPGHLNTGELFF	TGTGCCAGCAGTTCCCCGGGACACTTGAACACCGGGGAGCTGTTTTTT
-	TRBV10-3	TRBD2	TRBJ2-4	CAISEMGGEGKNIQYF	TGTGCCATCAGTGAGATGGGGGGGGAGGGCAAAAACATTCAGTACTTC
once	TRBV18	TRBD1	TRBJ2-5	CASSPLPGQGQETQYF	TGTGCCAGCTCACCACTGCCAGGACAGGGTCAAGAGACCCAGTACTTC
-	TRBV7-2	-	TRBJ1-2	CASSLIGANYGYTF	TGTGCCAGCAGCTTAATAGGCGCCAACTATGGCTACACCTTC
-	TRBV18	-	TRBJ2-6	CASSPTIGANVLTF	TGTGCCAGCTCACCTACGATTGGGGCCAACGTCCTGACTTTC
-	TRBV6-6	-	TRBJ1-1	CASSLTRGVTEAFF	TGTGCCAGCAGTTTAACCAGGGGAGTCACTGAAGCTTTCTTT
-	TRBV5-4	-	TRBJ2-5	CASSLGRAETQYF	TGTGCCAGCAGCTTGGGACGGGCAGAGACCCAGTACTTC
-	TRBV6-1	TRBD1	TRBJ2-7	CASSALTGIYYEQYF	TGTGCCAGCAGTGCCCTGACAGGGATATACTACGAGCAGTACTTC
once	TRBV4-1	-	TRBJ2-7	CASSRFMGEEQYF	TGCGCCAGCAGCCGTTTCATGGGGGAGGAGCAGTACTTC
-	TRBV25-1	TRBD1	TRBJ1-4	CASSAIGQVAGGKLFF	TGTGCCAGCAGTGCCATTGGACAGGTCGCTGGGGGAAAACTGTTTTTT
-	TRBV6-1	-	TRBJ2-2	CASNGGINTGELFF	TGTGCCAGCAATGGGGGGATAAACACCGGGGAGCTGTTTTTT
-	TRBV6-1	-	TRBJ2-5	CASQLGSGTQYF	TGTGCCAGCCAACTTGGTAGCGGGACCCAGTACTTC
-	TRBV19	TRBD1	TRBJ1-2	CASSIGTGRPYGYTF	TGTGCCAGTAGTATCGGGACAGGGCGACCCTATGGCTACACCTTC
-	TRBV29-1	-	TRBJ2-7	CSVRDGSYEQYF	TGCAGCGTCCGGGACGGCTCCTACGAGCAGTACTTC
-	TRBV21-1	-	TRBJ1-2	CATPPETGNGYTF	TGTGCCACCCCACCGGAAACAGGGAATGGCTACACCTTC
-	TRBV10-3	TRBD1	TRBJ2-2	CAISEALRQGAGELFF	TGTGCCATCAGTGAGGCCCTACGACAGGGGGCCGGGGAGCTGTTTTTT
-	TRBV7-9	-	TRBJ2-2	CASSPQDKNTGELFF	TGTGCCAGCAGCCCCCAGGACAAGAACACCGGGGAGCTGTTTTTT
-	TRBV27	TRBD2	TRBJ2-1	CASRPSGSQFRNEQFF	TGTGCCAGCAGACCCAGCGGGAGTCAGTTCCGCAATGAGCAGTTCTTC
-	TRBV6-1	TRBD1	TRBJ1-1	CASRTGANTEAFF	TGTGCCAGCAGGACAGGGGCGAACACTGAAGCTTTCTTT
-	TRBV7-8	-	TRBJ1-1	CASSGNMNTEAFF	TGTGCCAGCAGCGGGAACATGAACACTGAAGCTTTCTTT
-	TRBV28	-	TRBJ2-7	CASSLPLRLGEQYF	TGTGCCAGCAGTTTACCCCTACGACTGGGAGAGCAGTACTTC
-	TRBV28	-	TRBJ2-7	CASSLAWGARVRLRNEQYF	TGTGCCAGCAGTTTAGCTTGGGGGGCCAGAGTGCGGTTACGGAACGAGCAGTACTTC
-	TRBV7-2	TRBD2	TRBJ2-3	CASSLRAPTSGLTDTQYF	TGTGCCAGCAGCTTAAGGGCCCCTACTAGCGGACTCACAGATACGCAGTATTTT
-	TRBV2	TRBD2	TRBJ2-7	CASIGDYRTYEQYF	TGTGCCAGCATTGGGGACTACCGTACCTACGAGCAGTACTTC
-	TRBV6-1	TRBD1	TRBJ2-7	CASDYGERTGYEQYF	TGTGCCAGCGATTACGGGGAAAGGACAGGGTACGAGCAGTACTTC
once	TRBV7-2	TRBD2	TRBJ2-1	CASSSSGRDYNEQFF	TGTGCCAGCAGTTCTAGCGGGAGGGACTACAATGAGCAGTTCTTC
-	TRBV11-1	TRBD2	TRBJ2-7	CASSFGSSGTSSYEQYF	TGTGCCAGCAGCTTTGGGTCTAGCGGGACGAGCTCCTACGAGCAGTACTTC
-	TRBV7-9	TRBD2	TRBJ2-3	CASSFGGLAGTTDTDTQYF	TGTGCCAGCAGCTTTGGTGGGCTAGCGGGGACGACAGACACAGATACGCAGTATTTT
-	TRBV5-1	-	TRBJ2-1	CASSYRLKSDYRGYNEQFF	TGCGCCAGCAGCTATCGTCTAAAATCTGACTATCGAGGATACAATGAGCAGTTCTTC
-	TRBV7-2	-	TRBJ2-1	CASSQMLAPSYNEQFF	TGTGCCAGCAGCCAAATGCTAGCGCCCTCCTACAATGAGCAGTTCTTC
-	TRBV2	-	TRBJ1-1	CASSELGDLTEAFF	TGTGCCAGCAGTGAATTAGGGGATTTGACTGAAGCTTTCTTT
-	TRBV5-1	TRBD2	TRBJ2-2	CASSFGTSGNTGELFF	TGCGCCAGCAGCTTTGGGACTAGCGGGAACACCGGGGAGCTGTTTTTT
once	TRBV6-5	TRBD1	TRBJ2-7	CASSYSRTGSSYEQYF	TGTGCCAGCAGTTACTCGAGGACAGGAAGCTCCTACGAGCAGTACTTC
-	TRBV7-7	TRBD2	TRBJ2-5	CASSPGTSGRETQYF	TGTGCTAGCAGCCCCGGGACTAGCGGGAGAGAGACCCAGTACTTC
-	TRBV19	TRBD1	TRBJ1-5	CASSIVSTGRYQPQHF	TGTGCCAGTAGTATAGTCTCGACAGGGCGTTATCAGCCCCAGCATTTT
-	TRBV6-6	-	TRBJ1-2	CASSYRGGVFYGYTF	TGTGCCAGCAGTTATCGTGGAGGGGTCTTCTATGGCTACACCTTC
-	TRBV28	TRBD1	TRBJ1-2	CASSPVGQALNYGYTF	TGTGCCAGCAGCCCCGTCGGACAGGCCCTTAACTATGGCTACACCTTC
once	TRBV18	-	TRBJ2-3	CASSGADTQYF	TGTGCCAGCTCAGGAGCAGATACGCAGTATTTT
-	TRBV27	-	TRBJ2-1	CASSLKPGIPYNEQFF	TGTGCCAGCAGTTTAAAGCCCGGGATTCCCTACAATGAGCAGTTCTTC
-	TRBV7-2	-	TRBJ1-1	CASSLGGLYTEAFF	TGTGCCAGCAGCTTAGGAGGGTTGTACACTGAAGCTTTCTTT
-	TRBV7-9	-	TRBJ1-2	CASSLKGIQSYTF	TGTGCCAGCAGCTTAAAAGGGATTCAATCTTACACCTTC
-	TRBV19	TRBD1	TRBJ2-1	CASSVDRVYNEQFF	TGTGCCAGTAGTGTAGACAGGGTCTACAATGAGCAGTTCTTC
once	TRBV10-3	-	TRBJ1-2	CAMREGGGSYGYTF	TGTGCCATGCGTGAGGGGGGCGGCAGCTATGGCTACACCTTC